This T cell receptor beta chain is from a study of regulatory T cells in long-lasting Graves disease. General study findings and limits: Persistent disease was associated with favored TRBV28 usage and with favored use of TRBJ1-2 and TRBJ2-5.

This clonotype was observed a few times. What it binds is unknown. Germline CDR1 and CDR2: DFQATT and SNEGSKA (reference sequence). The length of the CDR3 is 11 residues. Trimming stripped 2 bases from V and 5 bases from J, with 6 bases between. Combining iRepertoire HTBI primers with Arm-PCR of CDR3 regions, the authors built TCR beta libraries. TCRdb re-analysed the multiplex PCR reads in MiXCR, keeping a single row per CDR3 protein. The table shows hundreds of thousands of distinct CDR3 sequences, with 15% to 20% occurring only once. Time point: newly diagnosed GD, antithyroid drugs for less than 3 months. With RNA extracted from PBMCs as input, the TCR library was made. The same sample was also used in a study of T cells in Graves' hyperthyroidism and ophthalmopathy. That paper notes: The TCR CDR3 first-round RT-PCR relied on the HTBI primer set. Researchers report that a 13 V-J model separated ophthalmopathy from stable hyperthyroidism.

Sequenced material: peripheral blood mononuclear cells (PBMCs), taken at new diagnosis, from a patient treated with antithyroid drugs. The V and J genes are TRBV20-1 and TRBJ2-5; D unclear. This receptor was taken from a man aged 18 to 29 with Graves disease. In DNA form, the CDR3 reads TGCAGTGCTAGAAATATGGAGACCCAGTACTTC. Its protein is CSARNMETQYF.